This T cell receptor (beta chain) was profiled in a study of blood T cells in healthy people across ages. The V gene lost 1 base and the J gene lost 4 bases, with 9 bases spanning the gap. CDR1 MGHRA and CDR2 YSYEKL come from the germline V gene. This CDR3 has 14 amino acids. General study points: Diversity was estimated from one million T cells, and these estimates were considered underestimates. Naive and antigen-experienced cells could not be conclusively compared, given unsorted PBMCs.

Sample-barcoded 5' priming and a J-beta primer mix drove a second PCR of roughly 6 to 12 cycles. TCRdb reanalysed the 5' RACE reads using MiXCR and keeps one entry per CDR3 protein. The table has over a million distinct CDR3 sequences, approximately 60% seen once. This clonotype came up a few times. What it binds is not known. This chain links TRBV4-1 with TRBJ2-3; D unresolved. The TCR was taken from a man between 18 and 35 years old in good health. The sequenced sample consisted of blood. CDR3 loop: CASSQAQRADTQYF. For the CDR3, the DNA is TGCGCCAGCAGCCAAGCCCAAAGAGCAGATACGCAGTATTTT.